The clone carrying this T cell receptor (beta chain) has ten or more counts. Its antigen remains unknown. These data belong to a study of T cell repertoires in cytomegalovirus infection. As for the study in general: Both CMV infection and a matching HLA type were indicated by public TCR beta signatures.

This CDR3 has 16 residues. The V gene lost 0 bases and the J gene lost 1 base, with 9 bases spanning the gap. The germline CDR1 and CDR2 sequences are WSHSY and SAAADI. TCRdb recomputed calls from the reads with MiXCR, one row per CDR3 protein. The table lists about 240,000 distinct CDR3 sequences, 6% to 8% of them singletons, with 6.5% in the top ten. Study-level results: In two of eight donors, the top clonotype was HLA-C-restricted CMV-specific. Using cumulative public TCR beta family frequency, the authors identified those who carried CMV together with the relevant HLA.

The rearrangement joins TRBV10-2 to TRBJ2-2, with D possibly matching TRBD2 (6 bases). The TCR originated in a human donor in good health (CMV status not recorded). Some clones in this sample may be carry-over from other donors' samples. The specimen was PBMCs. This chain's CDR3 is CASSESSGVNTGELFF. The DNA for the CDR3 is TGCGCCAGCAGTGAGTCTTCGGGGGTGAACACCGGGGAGCTGTTTTTT.